The 12 T cell receptor beta chains listed next were all sequenced from one sample in a study of blood T cell repertoires in COVID-19. The table came from immunoSEQ multiplex PCR; TCRdb's copy has only in-frame clones and leaves some out. The repertoire consists of fewer than 200,000 clones, with 84% occurring once and the leading ten covering about an eighth. The sequenced sample was PBMCs or T cells enriched from blood (not recorded which). These receptors all come from a man aged 50-60 years who had recovered from COVID-19.

V is TRBV18 and J is TRBJ2-3; D remains unclear. The germline gives CDR1 KGHSH, CDR2 LQKENI. CDR3 length equals 13 residues. V was clipped by 6 bases and J by 5 bases, with 12 bases between them. This CDR3 is CASSRDTRDTQYF. In nucleotides, the CDR3 is TGTGCCAGCTCCCGCGACACCAGAGATACGCAGTATTTT.

The J gene is TRBJ2-4, the V gene TRBV30; a weak D match, TRBD1 (5 bases). The CDR3 extends over 16 amino acids. Germline lookup yields CDR1 GTSNPN and CDR2 SVGIG (reference sequence). V was cut by 1 base and J by 5 bases, with 18 bases left in between. The CDR3 spells CAWSGGSGSSQNIQYF. CDR3 nucleotides: TGTGCCTGGAGTGGGGGATCAGGGTCCAGCCAAAACATTCAGTACTTC.

This clone showed up many times. The V and J genes are TRBV4-2 and TRBJ2-1, with TRBD2 matching 11 bases. V dropped 2 bases and J dropped 2; count of bases not matched to a gene: 2. This CDR3 region has 16 residues. Germline V gene data show CDR1 as LGHNA and CDR2 as YNFKEQ. DNA for the CDR3: TGTGCCAGCAGCCAAAATAGCGGGGGGGCCTACAATGAGCAGTTCTTC. It translates to CASSQNSGGAYNEQFF.

V and J are TRBV10-1 and TRBJ2-7; maybe TRBD1 (5 bases). The CDR3 totals 14 residues. V was cut by 0 bases and J by 6 bases, with 12 bases left in between. Per germline, CDR1 WNHNN and CDR2 SYGVQD (reference sequence). The CDR3 sequence: CASSESGRASEQYF. The CDR3 DNA sequence: TGCGCCAGCAGTGAGTCCGGCAGGGCCAGCGAGCAGTACTTC.

This chain connects TRBV9 to TRBJ1-2; D perhaps matches TRBD1 (5 bases). The length of the CDR3 is 16 residues. CDR1 and CDR2 (germline): SGDLS, YYNGEE. Trimming took 6 bases from V and 4 from J, leaving 22 bases between them. The CDR3: CASTLGGDLKPYGYTF. The CDR3 DNA sequence: TGTGCCAGCACCCTCGGCGGGGACCTAAAACCCTATGGCTACACCTTC.

This chain uses TRBV12-3 or TRBV12-4 with TRBJ1-5; D is perhaps TRBD1 (6 bases). This CDR3 contains 13 residues. With 7 bases removed from V and 3 bases from J, the gap between germline ends came to 10 bases. CDR3 nucleotide sequence: TGTGCCAGCACGGGACAACTCAATCAGCCCCAGCATTTT. Protein: CASTGQLNQPQHF.

The rearrangement joins TRBV27 to TRBJ1-5, with TRBD1 identical over 7 bases. The CDR3 totals 15 residues. V shed 7 bases, J shed 0 bases, and the junction held 6 bases outside the gene matches. Per the germline V gene, CDR1 is MNHEY and CDR2 is SMNVEV (reference sequence). Written as DNA, the CDR3 is TGTGCCAGCAAGCCCGGGACAGCTAGCAATCAGCCCCAGCATTTT. Encoded protein: CASKPGTASNQPQHF.

This chain connects TRBV27 to TRBJ2-1; 7 nucleotides match TRBD2. The CDR3 covers 16 residues. CDR1 is MNHEY, CDR2 SMNVEV, per germline (reference sequence). V trimming: 7 bases; J trimming: 4 bases; junction bases outside the gene matches: 13. The CDR3: CASMWASGTRYNEQFF. The CDR3 nucleotides are TGTGCCAGCATGTGGGCTAGCGGTACAAGGTACAATGAGCAGTTCTTC.

The J gene is TRBJ2-1, the V gene TRBV6-5; 9 bases align to TRBD2. The trim removed 6 bases at V and 6 bases at J, leaving 9 bases unmatched. The CDR3 has 15 residues. Germline V gene lookup returns CDR1 MNHEY and CDR2 SVGAGI. CDR3 DNA: TGTGCCAGCAGCCAAGCGGGGGGCCCTGCCAATGAGCAGTTCTTC. Amino acids: CASSQAGGPANEQFF.

The CDR3 here is CSASDLLGGSGETQYF. DNA for the CDR3: TGCAGTGCTAGTGACCTACTTGGGGGCTCCGGAGAGACCCAGTACTTC. The chain couples TRBV20-1 to TRBJ2-5, with a weak D call TRBD1 (6 bases). The CDR3 has 16 residues. Trimming took off 3 bases at V and 4 bases at J, with 21 bases between the two ends. Germline V CDR1 and CDR2: DFQATT, SNEGSKA (reference sequence).

The V gene is TRBV7-2, the J gene TRBJ1-5; perhaps TRBD1 as D (5 bases). The CDR3 totals 13 residues. CDR1 and CDR2 (germline): SGHTA, FQGNSA. Trimming shortened V by 5 bases and J by 4 bases, and 9 bases separated the two germline ends. The CDR3 sequence: CASSRQQNQPQHF. The DNA for the CDR3 is TGTGCCAGCAGCCGACAGCAGAATCAGCCCCAGCATTTT.

This chain links TRBV5-1 with TRBJ2-1, with 11 bases aligning to TRBD2. Trimming took 4 bases from V and 5 from J; bases not matched to a gene: 2. Germline V gene sequence: CDR1 SGHRS, CDR2 YFSETQ. The CDR3 is made up of 14 amino acids. The CDR3 nucleotides read TGCGCCAGCAGCCAGACTAGCGGGAACAATGAGCAGTTCTTC. Protein product: CASSQTSGNNEQFF.